This T cell receptor beta chain appears in the sequencing data of a study of shared clonotypes between healthy human individuals. In the CD4+ fraction, cells were divided into CD45RA+ naive and CD45RA-negative memory subsets. Some clones are missing from TCRdb's copy, which holds only in-frame ones; the method was immunoSEQ multiplex PCR. Of 2 million to 2.5 million clones in the sample, about 94% were seen once. The CDR3 contains 19 residues. V gave up 2 bases and J gave up 0 bases, with 19 bases separating them. Germline V gene lookup returns CDR1 ENHRY and CDR2 SYGVKD. The receptor was isolated from a man between 18 and 29 years old in good health. The specimen was naive CD4+ T cells sorted from blood. Subset here: CD45RA+ positively selected. J is TRBJ1-4 and V is TRBV10-3, with D maybe TRBD1 (5 bases). The CDR3 protein is CAISEAGSGPFSTNEKLFF. The CDR3, as DNA: TGTGCCATCAGTGAGGCAGGATCAGGGCCTTTTTCAACTAATGAAAAACTGTTTTTT.